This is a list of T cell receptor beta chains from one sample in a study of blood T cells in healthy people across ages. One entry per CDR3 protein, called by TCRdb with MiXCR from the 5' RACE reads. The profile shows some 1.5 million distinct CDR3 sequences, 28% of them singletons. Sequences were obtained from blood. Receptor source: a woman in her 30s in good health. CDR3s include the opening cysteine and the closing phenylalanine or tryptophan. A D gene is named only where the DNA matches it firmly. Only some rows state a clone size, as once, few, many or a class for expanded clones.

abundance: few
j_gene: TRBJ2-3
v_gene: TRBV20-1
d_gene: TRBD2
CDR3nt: TGCAGTGCTAGAGTACACACGGGGGGGCCTACAGATACGCAGTATTTT
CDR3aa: CSARVHTGGPTDTQYF

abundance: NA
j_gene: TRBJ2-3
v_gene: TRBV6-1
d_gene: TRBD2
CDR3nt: TGTGCCAGCAGTGGACCCCCACTAGCGGGGGGGACAGATACGCAGTATTTT
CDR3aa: CASSGPPLAGGTDTQYF

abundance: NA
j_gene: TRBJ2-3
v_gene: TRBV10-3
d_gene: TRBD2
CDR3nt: TGTGCCGTCAGTGAGTCGACTAGCGGGCGCTCTAGCACAGATACGCAGTATTTT
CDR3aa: CAVSESTSGRSSTDTQYF

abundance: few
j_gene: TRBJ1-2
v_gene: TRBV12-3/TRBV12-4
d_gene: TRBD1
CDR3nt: TGTGCCAGCAGTTTACGGACAGGGGGCGCTGGCTACACCTTC
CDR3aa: CASSLRTGGAGYTF

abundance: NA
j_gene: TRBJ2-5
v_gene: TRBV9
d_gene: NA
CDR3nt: TGTGCCAGCAGCGTAGAAGGCCTAGGTACCCAGTACTTC
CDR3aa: CASSVEGLGTQYF

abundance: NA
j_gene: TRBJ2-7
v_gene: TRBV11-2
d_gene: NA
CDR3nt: TGTGCCAGCAGCTTAGATCATCCAGGATATTACGAGCAGTACTTC
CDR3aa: CASSLDHPGYYEQYF

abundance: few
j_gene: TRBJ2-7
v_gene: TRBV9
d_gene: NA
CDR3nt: TGTGCCAGCAGCTTAACCGGGGACATCTCCTACGAGCAGTACTTC
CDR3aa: CASSLTGDISYEQYF

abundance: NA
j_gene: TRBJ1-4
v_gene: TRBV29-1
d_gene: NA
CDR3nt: TGCAGCGCTCTTCCGGCTAATGAAAAACTGTTTTTT
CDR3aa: CSALPANEKLFF

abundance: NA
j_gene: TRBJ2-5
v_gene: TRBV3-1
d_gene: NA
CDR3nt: TGTGCCAGCAGCCAAGGCCCCGGGTTCCAAGAGACCCAGTACTTC
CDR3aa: CASSQGPGFQETQYF

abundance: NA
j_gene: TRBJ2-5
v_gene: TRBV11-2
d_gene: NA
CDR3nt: TGTGCCAGCAGCTTCTCCCGGGTGGGGGAGACCCAGTACTTC
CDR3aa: CASSFSRVGETQYF

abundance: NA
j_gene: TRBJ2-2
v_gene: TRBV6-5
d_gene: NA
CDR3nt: TGTGCCAGCAGCCGGGGTAGGGGGGCCGCCGGGGAGCTGTTTTTT
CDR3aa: CASSRGRGAAGELFF

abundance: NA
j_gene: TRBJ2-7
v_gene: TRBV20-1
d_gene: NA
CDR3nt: TGCAGTGCTAGAGCTGCGGGACTCATAGCCTACGAGCAGTACTTC
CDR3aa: CSARAAGLIAYEQYF

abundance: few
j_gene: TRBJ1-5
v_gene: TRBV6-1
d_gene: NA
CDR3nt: TGTGCCAGCAGTGAAAGGCAGCCCCAGCATTTT
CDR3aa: CASSERQPQHF

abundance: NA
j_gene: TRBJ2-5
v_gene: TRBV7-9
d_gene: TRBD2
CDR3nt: TGTGCCAGCAGCTGGGGGACTAGCGGGGGGCTACAAGAGACCCAGTACTTC
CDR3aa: CASSWGTSGGLQETQYF

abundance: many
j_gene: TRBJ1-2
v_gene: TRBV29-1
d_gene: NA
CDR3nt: TGCAGCGTTGAAGGACACCATGGCTACACCTTC
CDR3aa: CSVEGHHGYTF

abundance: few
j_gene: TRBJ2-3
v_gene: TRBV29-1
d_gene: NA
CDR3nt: TGCAGCGGAGGGCGCCAGGAAGATACGCAGTATTTT
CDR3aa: CSGGRQEDTQYF

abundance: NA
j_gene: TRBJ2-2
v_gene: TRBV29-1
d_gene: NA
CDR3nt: TGCAGCGTTGACCCGACAGGTAATAACGGGGAGCTGTTTTTT
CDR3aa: CSVDPTGNNGELFF

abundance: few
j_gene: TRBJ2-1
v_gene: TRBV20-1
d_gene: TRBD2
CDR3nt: TGCAGTGCCTTGGGCGGGAGGGCCCCCGATGAGCAGTTCTTC
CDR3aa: CSALGGRAPDEQFF

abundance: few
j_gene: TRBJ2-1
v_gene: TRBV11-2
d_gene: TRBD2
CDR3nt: TGTGCCAGCAGCTTAAGAACCCGCTCTGACCGGGCGGGAGGGCGTTACAATGAGCAGTTCTTC
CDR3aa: CASSLRTRSDRAGGRYNEQFF